These 29 T cell receptor beta chains were sequenced from one sample in a study of Ad26.COV2.S vaccination and SARS-CoV-2 variants. Profiled with immunoSEQ multiplex PCR; TCRdb holds only in-frame clones, not every one. Of over 400,000 clones listed, 89% are singletons. Treatment: about 20 received Ad26.COV2.S at low or high dose, single or two shots; 5 received placebo; per-sample allocation not given. Sample collection was performed on day 63 after the first vaccine or placebo injection. The sample here was peripheral blood, taken in a trial of Ad26.COV2.S vaccine versus placebo. These TCRs come from a person between 18 and 65 years old who received the Ad26.COV2.S COVID-19 vaccine or a placebo.

This sequence joins TRBV9 and TRBJ2-7; unclear D gene. The V end was cut by 4 bases, the J end by 2 bases, with 13 bases between. Germline V gene data show CDR1 as SGDLS and CDR2 as YYNGEE. The CDR3 has 14 residues. Here the CDR3 reads CASSPGRPTYEQYV. In DNA, the CDR3 is TGTGCCAGCAGCCCCGGACGACCGACCTACGAGCAGTACGTC.

Here the CDR3 DNA reads TGTGCCAGCAGGAGACCTAGCGGGGGGTCAGACAATGAGCAGTTCTTC. This translates into CASRRPSGGSDNEQFF. The chain uses TRBV5-4 and TRBJ2-1; 11 nucleotides line up with TRBD2. Germline lookup yields CDR1 SGHNT and CDR2 YYREEE (reference sequence). V lost 5 bases and J lost 5; bases outside the gene matches: 9. This CDR3 comprises 16 residues.

Details on this clone: In the same sample, other DNA sequences code for this CDR3. This chain links TRBV7-9 with TRBJ2-1; D not resolved. There are 12 residues in the CDR3. Germline V lookup: CDR1 SEHNR, CDR2 FQNEAQ (reference sequence). Trimming took 0 bases from V and 4 from J, leaving 1 base between them. The CDR3 region has the DNA TGTGCCAGCAGCTTAGCTTACAATGAGCAGTTCTTC. This codes for CASSLAYNEQFF.

Details on this clone: The sample holds other DNA sequences that translate to the same CDR3. The V gene is TRBV4-1, the J gene TRBJ2-5; D is uncertain. V shed 0 bases and J shed 3 bases, with 5 bases lying between them. The CDR3 loop spans 13 amino acids. Germline V gene sequence: CDR1 MGHRA, CDR2 YSYEKL. This CDR3 reads CASSQDTEETQYF. CDR3 in DNA: TGCGCCAGCAGCCAAGACACGGAAGAGACCCAGTACTTC.

The V and J genes are TRBV3-1 (or the pseudogene TRBV3-2) and TRBJ2-1; 8 bases map to TRBD2. V trimming: 1 base; J trimming: 10 bases; junction bases outside the gene matches: 6. This CDR3 is 14 amino acids long. CDR1 and CDR2 from the germline V gene are LGHDT and YNNKEL (reference sequence). The chain's CDR3 is CASSQVGGDREQFF. The CDR3 DNA is TGTGCCAGCAGCCAAGTCGGGGGGGATCGAGAGCAGTTCTTC.

J is TRBJ2-1 and V is TRBV19, with no clear D. The CDR3 runs to 14 residues. V lost 7 bases and J lost 0, with 10 bases in between. Germline lookup yields CDR1 LNHDA and CDR2 SQIVND (reference sequence). DNA for the CDR3: TGTGCCAGTAATAAGCGTTACTCCTACAATGAGCAGTTCTTC. It yields the protein CASNKRYSYNEQFF.

The gene calls are TRBV9 and TRBJ2-3; weak D call: TRBD2 (5 bases). Germline V CDR1 and CDR2: SGDLS, YYNGEE. The CDR3 spans 18 residues. Trimming shortened V by 1 base and J by 1 base, and 19 bases separated the two germline ends. The CDR3 is CASSVTLRGYGGTDTQYF. The DNA of the CDR3 is TGTGCCAGCAGCGTAACGCTGCGAGGGTACGGCGGCACAGATACGCAGTATTTT. Variable domain in full (rest from reference TRBV9 and TRBJ2-3): DSGVTQTPKHLITATGQRVTLRCSPRSGDLSVYWYQQSLDQGLQFLIQYYNGEERAKGNILERFSAQQFPDLHSELNLSSLELGDSALYFCASSVTLRGYGGTDTQYFGPGTRLTVL.

The genes are TRBV15 and TRBJ2-1; D might be TRBD1 (5 bases). The V and J ends lost 3 bases and 9 bases respectively, with 9 bases between them. Germline V gene lookup returns CDR1 LNHNV and CDR2 YYDKDF (reference sequence). This CDR3 spans 12 amino acids. CDR3 loop: CATSRPRAEQFF. The CDR3 nucleotides read TGTGCCACCAGCAGGCCCAGGGCTGAGCAGTTCTTC.

This clone appeared a few times. The V gene is TRBV5-1, the J gene TRBJ1-1; D gene ambiguous. The CDR3 consists of 14 residues. Germline CDR1 and CDR2: SGHRS and YFSETQ. V gave up 0 bases and J gave up 1 base, with 7 bases separating them. The CDR3 region is CASSLGGGNTEAFF. Written as DNA, the CDR3 is TGCGCCAGCAGCTTGGGGGGTGGGAACACTGAAGCTTTCTTT.

The chain joins TRBV15 to TRBJ2-5; D not resolved. Trimming took 3 bases from V and 5 from J, leaving 13 bases between them. The CDR3 length is 14 residues. CDR1 LNHNV and CDR2 YYDKDF come from the germline V gene (reference sequence). The CDR3 bases are TGTGCCACCAGCAGGGATCGAAGGGTGGAGACCCAGTACTTC. It translates to CATSRDRRVETQYF.

The chain couples TRBV7-3 to TRBJ2-3; unclear D gene. With 6 bases removed from V and 2 bases from J, the gap between germline ends came to 9 bases. Germline CDR1 SGHTA, CDR2 FQGTGA. CDR3 length equals 13 residues. DNA of the CDR3: TGTGCCAGCAGTCGTGCGGACACAGATACGCAGTATTTT. It yields the protein CASSRADTDTQYF.

The chain is built from TRBV19 and TRBJ1-5, with a possible D match to TRBD1 (5 bases). Germline CDR1 reads LNHDA; CDR2 reads SQIVND (reference sequence). The CDR3 sequence is 13 residues long. Trimming left V 6 bases short and J 11 bases short, with 17 bases between. The CDR3 here is CASSISLGGAQHF. In DNA, the CDR3 is TGTGCCAGTAGCATAAGCCTCGGGGGAGCCCAGCATTTT.

As regards this clone: Other DNA sequences in this specimen translate into the identical CDR3. This chain joins TRBV7-9 and TRBJ1-4; no clear D gene. The CDR3 has 15 amino acids. Looked up from germline, CDR1 is SEHNR and CDR2 is FQNEAQ (reference sequence). Trimming removed 5 bases from V and 0 bases from J, with 10 bases in between. The CDR3 region has the DNA TGTGCCAGCAGCCCACGGGGTGCAACTAATGAAAAACTGTTTTTT. Amino acids: CASSPRGATNEKLFF.

V is TRBV12-3 or TRBV12-4 and J is TRBJ1-1; D unclear. V lost 3 bases and J lost 11, with 13 bases in between. CDR3 length: 12 residues. CDR3 amino acids: CASSFQAATAFF. For the CDR3, the DNA is TGTGCCAGCAGTTTCCAGGCCGCCACGGCTTTCTTT.

The genes are TRBV28 and TRBJ2-1; 10 nucleotides agree with TRBD2. The CDR3 length is 16 residues. The germline V gene has CDR1 MDHEN and CDR2 SYDVKM. The V and J ends lost 8 bases and 6 bases, in that order; junction bases with no gene match: 13. The CDR3 DNA sequence: TGTGCCAGCTCCTCACCGGGACTAGCGACTGTCAATGAGCAGTTCTTC. Translating it yields CASSSPGLATVNEQFF.

The chain couples TRBV19 to TRBJ2-7; D gene uncertain. The length of the CDR3 is 11 residues. CDR1 is LNHDA, CDR2 SQIVND, per germline (reference sequence). The germline V and J ends were trimmed by 5 bases and 3 bases, with 5 bases remaining between them. CDR3 DNA: TGTGCCAGTAGTGTCGGCTACGAGCAGTACTTC. This translates into CASSVGYEQYF.

This chain connects TRBV5-1 to TRBJ1-3, with TRBD1 matching over 10 bases. Germline lookup yields CDR1 SGHRS and CDR2 YFSETQ. The CDR3 consists of 14 residues. Trimming took 5 bases from V and 6 from J; bases not matched to a gene: 5. CDR3 sequence: CASRQGTGENTIYF. As DNA, the CDR3 is TGCGCCAGCAGACAAGGGACAGGGGAAAACACCATATATTTT.

The chain combines TRBV5-1 with TRBJ2-1; the D is unclear. Germline V gene lookup returns CDR1 SGHRS and CDR2 YFSETQ. Trimming took off 0 bases at V and 8 bases at J, with 18 bases between the two ends. This CDR3 has 16 residues. The CDR3 bases are TGCGCCAGCAGCTTGGGACCCTTGGGATGGGTGGATGAGCAGTTCTTC. Amino acids: CASSLGPLGWVDEQFF.

CDR3 nucleotide sequence: TGTGCCAGCAGCGCCGGGACAGGGGGCATGACTGAAGCTTTCTTT. Amino acids: CASSAGTGGMTEAFF. This rearrangement joins TRBV9 to TRBJ1-1, with TRBD1 identical over 12 bases. This CDR3 is 15 amino acids long. Germline V CDR1 and CDR2: SGDLS, YYNGEE. V lost 3 bases, J lost 5 bases, and 5 bases stayed unmatched.

The rearrangement uses TRBV7-9 and TRBJ1-2; tentatively, D is TRBD1 (5 bases). Germline CDR1 is SEHNR and CDR2 is FQNEAQ (reference sequence). With 2 bases removed from V and 7 bases from J, the gap between germline ends came to 17 bases. The CDR3 is made up of 15 amino acids. The CDR3 reads CASSLLVGAGGGYTF. Written as DNA, the CDR3 is TGTGCCAGCAGCTTATTGGTAGGGGCCGGGGGTGGCTACACCTTC. The full variable domain, with the rest looked up from reference TRBV7-9 and TRBJ1-2, is DTGVSQNPRHKITKRGQNVTFRCDPISEHNRLYWYRQTLGQGPEFLTYFQNEAQLEKSRLLSDRFSAERPKGSFSTLEIQRTEQGDSAMYLCASSLLVGAGGGYTFGSGTRLTVV.

The chain recombines TRBV3-1 (or the pseudogene TRBV3-2) with TRBJ2-5; D gene unclear. Germline lookup yields CDR1 LGHDT and CDR2 YNNKEL (reference sequence). The CDR3 is 13 residues long. Between the trimmed V and J ends, which lost 3 bases and 5 bases, there was a span of 10 bases. In DNA, the CDR3 is TGTGCCAGCAGCCAGGGTCTTCGGGAGACCCAGTACTTC. Its protein product is CASSQGLRETQYF.

The CDR3 nucleotides read TGTGCCAGCAGTGAAGGGGCAGGGACTAATGAAAAACTGTTTTTT. As protein: CASSEGAGTNEKLFF. The V gene is TRBV6-1, the J gene TRBJ1-4; perhaps TRBD1 as D (5 bases). Germline CDR1 MNHNS, CDR2 SASEGT. CDR3 length: 15 residues. V was shortened by 1 base and J by 2 bases, with 8 bases between the two germline ends.

For this clone: Other DNA variants within this sample encode the same CDR3. The chain has TRBV4-3 and TRBJ2-7; the D gene is possibly TRBD2 (5 bases). The CDR3 is 14 residues long. Germline V lookup: CDR1 LGHNA, CDR2 YSLEER. Trimming removed 5 bases at V and 3 bases at J, with 14 bases between. The CDR3 nucleotides are TGCGCCAGCAGCTTACGGACGGGATTCTACGAGCAGTACTTC. Its translation: CASSLRTGFYEQYF.

This clone was seen more than once but under ten times. This chain joins TRBV5-1 and TRBJ2-5; D uncertain. CDR3 length: 12 residues. CDR1 is SGHRS, CDR2 YFSETQ, per germline. Between the trimmed V and J ends, which lost 0 bases and 10 bases, there was a span of 10 bases. The CDR3 DNA is TGCGCCAGCAGCTTGGTAGTGGGGAACCAGTACTTC. It encodes CASSLVVGNQYF.

This CDR3 is CASSLEGGLQPQHF. CDR3 bases: TGCGCCAGCAGCTTGGAGGGGGGACTTCAGCCCCAGCATTTT. The chain links TRBV5-1 to TRBJ1-5; tentatively, D is TRBD1 (6 bases). Trimming removed 0 bases at V and 6 bases at J, with 10 bases between. Germline V gives CDR1 SGHRS, CDR2 YFSETQ. This CDR3 contains 14 residues.

This chain joins TRBV6-6 and TRBJ1-2; TRBD1 aligns across 7 bases. Unmatched junction bases numbered 4, after V lost 4 bases and J lost 2 bases. This CDR3 has 14 residues. Looked up from germline, CDR1 is MNHNY and CDR2 is SVGAGI (reference sequence). In nucleotides, the CDR3 is TGTGCCAGCAGTTTCCTACAGGGGAACTATGGCTACACCTTC. The encoded protein is CASSFLQGNYGYTF.

This chain uses TRBV6-5 with TRBJ2-1; 8 bases agree with TRBD2. Germline CDR1 reads MNHEY; CDR2 reads SVGAGI. The ends lost 4 bases at V and 8 bases at J; junction bases unmatched: 13. CDR3 size: 16 residues. CDR3 protein: CASSLNAGVAGYEQFF. The CDR3 coding sequence is TGTGCCAGCAGTTTAAATGCGGGGGTAGCGGGATATGAGCAGTTCTTC.

The V gene is TRBV19, the J gene TRBJ2-3, with 10 positions matching TRBD2. Per the germline V gene, CDR1 is LNHDA and CDR2 is SQIVND (reference sequence). V shed 8 bases and J 0 bases; nucleotides not matched to a gene: 2. The CDR3 is 14 residues long. The CDR3 coding sequence is TGTGCCAGTGGACTAGCGGCAAGCACAGATACGCAGTATTTT. Protein sequence: CASGLAASTDTQYF.

The rearrangement uses TRBV5-1 and TRBJ2-7; tentative D call: TRBD2 (7 bases). Germline lookup yields CDR1 SGHRS and CDR2 YFSETQ. The CDR3 covers 14 residues. V gave up 0 bases and J gave up 3 bases, with 10 bases separating them. The CDR3 region is CASSLVGGLYEQYF. The CDR3 coding sequence is TGCGCCAGCAGCTTGGTGGGGGGGCTCTACGAGCAGTACTTC.